This record looks at one TCR beta chain sequence and its context. This entry is derived from a study of blood T cell repertoires in COVID-19. On the study more broadly: Whether acute or convalescent, the COVID-19 samples came from the United States, Italy and Spain. PBMCs, B-cell-depleted T cells, or T cells were the source of the cDNA or gDNA that made up the material.

The CDR3 consists of 15 residues. The germline V gene has CDR1 SNHLY and CDR2 FYNNEI. Trimming removed 6 bases at V and 2 bases at J, with 14 bases between. Study processing details: Reference gene primer amplification gave estimated nucleated cell counts. TCRdb keeps only in-frame clones here, not all; method: immunoSEQ multiplex PCR. D and trimming come from the DNA, and the V and J calls and clone size come from that table. The sample yields about 210,000 clones, around nine tenths seen once. Input material: peripheral blood. This sequence originates from a woman aged 35 to 49 with acute or convalescent COVID-19. V is TRBV2 and J is TRBJ1-5; possible D gene TRBD1, 5 bases. CDR3: CASRSDTRGNQPQHF. As DNA, the CDR3 is TGTGCCAGCAGGTCGGACACCAGGGGCAATCAGCCCCAGCATTTT.